This T cell receptor (beta chain) was retrieved from a study of cytomegalovirus exposure and HLA in healthy donors. Points from the study as a whole: Cytomegalovirus-associated TCR beta chains were listed, numbering 164. CMV antigen specificity was confirmed in vitro for a few CMV-associated chains.

About this clone itself: Its target is unknown.

Trimming removed 5 bases at V and 6 bases at J, with 13 bases between. The CDR3 covers 13 residues. Germline CDR1 SGHVS, CDR2 FNYEAQ. Donors were drawn from the approximately 120-subject validation cohort, separate from the 666-subject first cohort. Some clones are missing from TCRdb's copy, which holds only in-frame ones; the method was immunoSEQ multiplex PCR. The data contain 150,000 to 200,000 clones, around 88% of them singletons. The receptor was derived from a woman aged 18 to 35 in good health and CMV-seronegative. V is TRBV7-6 and J is TRBJ1-1; unclear D gene. Input material: PBMCs. CDR3 nucleotide sequence: TGTGCCAGCAGCCCCTTAAACGGGGCTGAAGCTTTCTTT. Residues: CASSPLNGAEAFF.